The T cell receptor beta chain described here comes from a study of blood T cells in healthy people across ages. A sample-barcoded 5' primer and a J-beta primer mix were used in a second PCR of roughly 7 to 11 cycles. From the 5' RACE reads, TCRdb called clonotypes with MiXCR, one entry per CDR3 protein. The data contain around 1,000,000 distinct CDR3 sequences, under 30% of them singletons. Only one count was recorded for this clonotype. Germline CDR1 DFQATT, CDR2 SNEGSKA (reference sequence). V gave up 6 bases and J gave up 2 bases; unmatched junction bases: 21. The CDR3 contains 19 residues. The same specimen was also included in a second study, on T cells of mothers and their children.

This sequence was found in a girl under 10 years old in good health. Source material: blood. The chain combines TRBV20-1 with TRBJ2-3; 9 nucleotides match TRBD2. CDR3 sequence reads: CSALRLGVAGESPTDTQYF. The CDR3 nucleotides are TGCAGTGCCCTACGACTGGGGGTAGCGGGAGAGTCCCCCACAGATACGCAGTATTTT.